Below are 3 T cell receptor beta chains sequenced from a single sample in a study of cytomegalovirus exposure and HLA in healthy donors. It was with 60 Vbeta and 13 Jbeta primers that the PCR ran. Clones were sequenced by immunoSEQ multiplex PCR, and TCRdb holds only the in-frame ones, with some missing. The sample yields about 95,000 clones, around 84% seen once. The sequenced sample consisted of PBMCs. The receptors originated from a woman in her forties in good health and CMV-seropositive.

This clone has a handful of counts. V is TRBV14 and J is TRBJ2-5, with D possibly matching TRBD2 (6 bases). CDR3 length equals 14 residues. Per the germline V gene, CDR1 is SGHDN and CDR2 is FVKESK. Between the trimmed V and J ends, which lost 3 bases and 4 bases, there was a span of 12 bases. The CDR3 nucleotides are TGTGCCAGCAGCCAGGGGGGTCGGTCAGAGACCCAGTACTTC. This gives the protein CASSQGGRSETQYF.

The chain couples TRBV6-5 to TRBJ2-1, with TRBD2 as a possible D gene (5 bases). V was pared by 2 bases and J by 10 bases, with 15 bases between. The CDR3 consists of 14 residues. The germline CDR1 and CDR2 sequences are MNHEY and SVGAGI. CDR3 coding DNA: TGTGCCAGCAGTTACGAGGGAGAGGTCCGAGAGCAGTTCTTC. Its translation: CASSYEGEVREQFF.

Points on this clone: Germline and junction disagree at one end, which may indicate a read error. The chain links TRBV6-5 to TRBJ1-5, with a weak D call TRBD1 (6 bases). The germline V gene encodes CDR1 MNHEY and CDR2 SVGAGI. The CDR3 has 14 amino acids. CDR3 sequence (DNA): TGTGCCAGCAGTCACCGGGACAATAATCATCCCCAGCATTTT. Its protein product is CASSHRDNNHPQHF.